Listed below are T cell receptor beta chains from one sample, sequenced in a study of OX40 agonist ivuxolimab in advanced cancers. TCRdb keeps only in-frame clones here, not all; method: immunoSEQ multiplex PCR. The table has some 140,000 clones, about 93% seen once. The specimen comprised CD4+ or CD8+ T cells sorted from blood, sampled in a trial of the OX40 agonist ivuxolimab. The receptor source for this set is an adult with an advanced solid tumor such as melanoma, head and neck, liver or kidney cancer. CDR3s include the opening cysteine and the closing phenylalanine or tryptophan. The D gene is left open where the match is weak. Where a row states a size, it is once, few, many or the class of an expanded clone; other rows omit it.

>-|TRBV6-4|-|TRBJ1-1
TGTGCCAGCAGTGCGGGCAAGGGATCCACTGAAGCTTTCTTT
CASSAGKGSTEAFF
>-|TRBV7-2|-|TRBJ1-5
TGTGCCAGCAGCTTTGGGAGCAATCAGCCCCAGCATTTT
CASSFGSNQPQHF
>-|TRBV12-5|few|TRBJ1-1
TGTGCTAGCTCTCCAGTACCCACTGAAGCTTTCTTT
CASSPVPTEAFF
>-|TRBV9|-|TRBJ1-3
TGTGCCAGCAGCGTACAGGACACAGTGCCTGGAAACACCATATATTTT
CASSVQDTVPGNTIYF
>-|TRBV5-1|-|TRBJ2-5
TGCGCCAGCAGCTCGGGATTTCAAGAGACCCAGTACTTC
CASSSGFQETQYF
>-|TRBV19|-|TRBJ1-5
TGTGCCAGTAGTATGTTTAAGGATCAGCCCCAGCATTTT
CASSMFKDQPQHF
>-|TRBV6-5|-|TRBJ1-2
TGTGCCAGCAGTTACAAGTCCCGGTTTCATAACTATGGCTACACCTTC
CASSYKSRFHNYGYTF
>-|TRBV11-3|-|TRBJ2-5
TGTGCCAGCAGTCCTGACGACGGGGGAGAGACCCAGTACTTC
CASSPDDGGETQYF
>-|TRBV7-2|-|TRBJ2-7
TGTGCCAGCAGCTCCCCCTTCGACTACGAGCAGTACTTC
CASSSPFDYEQYF
>-|TRBV4-1|few|TRBJ1-3
TGCGCCAGCAGCCTCCGGACGGACGGAAACACCATATATTTT
CASSLRTDGNTIYF
>TRBD1|TRBV7-2|once|TRBJ2-5
TGTGCCAGCAGCTCGATGACAGGGGGTCTAGGAGAGACCCAGTACTTC
CASSSMTGGLGETQYF
>-|TRBV5-1|-|TRBJ2-5
TGCGCCAGCAGGTCCCAAGAGACCCAGTACTTC
CASRSQETQYF
>TRBD2|TRBV27|-|TRBJ2-1
TGTGCCAGCAGTCCCAAGATAGCGGGAGGTTCAAATGAGCAGTTCTTC
CASSPKIAGGSNEQFF
>-|TRBV7-8|once|TRBJ1-5
TGTGCCAGCAGCTTAATCAGGGGTGGCAATCAGCCCCAGCATTTT
CASSLIRGGNQPQHF
>-|TRBV27|-|TRBJ1-3
TGTGCCAGCAGTTTATTTTTAATTCGAATCTCTGGAAACACCATATATTTT
CASSLFLIRISGNTIYF
>TRBD2|TRBV5-1|-|TRBJ2-7
TGCGCCAGCAGCTTAGCCGGGGGGGGGTACGAGCAGTACTTC
CASSLAGGGYEQYF
>TRBD2|TRBV2|-|TRBJ2-2
TGTGCCATAGGGACTAGCGGGAGGATCGGGGAGCTGTTTTTT
CAIGTSGRIGELFF
>-|TRBV19|once|TRBJ2-4
TGTGCCAGTAGCCTCACAGGATTTCTAGCCAAAAACATTCAGTACTTC
CASSLTGFLAKNIQYF
>-|TRBV18|-|TRBJ1-1
TGTGCCAGCTCACCAACGGAGATGAACACTGAAGCTTTCTTT
CASSPTEMNTEAFF
>-|TRBV7-2|-|TRBJ2-5
TGTGCCAGCAGCTGGAAGAGGTGGGAGACCCAGTACTTC
CASSWKRWETQYF
>TRBD2|TRBV18|-|TRBJ2-4
TGTGCCAGCTCACCGCCCTTTAGTGGGACTAGCCGGAGTTTC
CASSPPFSGTSRSF
>TRBD1|TRBV5-4|-|TRBJ1-3
TGTGCCAGCAGCTTGAGGCAGGGGGCTGGAAACACCATATATTTT
CASSLRQGAGNTIYF
>TRBD1|TRBV5-4|once|TRBJ1-1
TGTGCCAGCAGCTGGAGACAGGGGGGCACTGAAGCTTTCTTT
CASSWRQGGTEAFF
>TRBD1|TRBV28|-|TRBJ1-2
TGTGCCAGCAGTCTGACAGGGGTTCGCTACACCTTC
CASSLTGVRYTF
>TRBD1|TRBV7-2|-|TRBJ1-2
TGTGCCAGCAGCTCGACAGGGAACTATGGCTACACCTTC
CASSSTGNYGYTF
>-|TRBV5-1|-|TRBJ2-3
TGCGCCAGCAGCTTGGCTAGGGCAGCTTTAAGCACAGATACGCAGTATTTT
CASSLARAALSTDTQYF
>-|TRBV6-6|-|TRBJ2-7
TGTGCCAGCACCCAAACCCAACAGACGCAGTACTTC
CASTQTQQTQYF
>TRBD1|TRBV6-6|-|TRBJ2-2
TGTGCCAGCAGGGTCCGGGACAGGGACACCGGGGAGCTGTTTTTT
CASRVRDRDTGELFF
>-|TRBV28|-|TRBJ1-2
TGTGCCAGCAGCGAGACAGGCACTAACTATGGCTACACCTTC
CASSETGTNYGYTF
>-|TRBV19|-|TRBJ2-2
TGTGCCACCCGAGAGGGCCCCAACACCGGGGAGCTGTTTTTT
CATREGPNTGELFF
>-|TRBV7-8|-|TRBJ2-6
TGTGCCAGCAGCTTAGTGGGCAGCTCTGGGGCCAACGTCCTGACTTTC
CASSLVGSSGANVLTF
>TRBD1|TRBV5-1|-|TRBJ1-1
TGCGCCAGCAGCGGGGACAGGGGGCGTATTGACACTGAAGCTTTCTTT
CASSGDRGRIDTEAFF
>-|TRBV7-2|-|TRBJ1-1
TGTGCCAGCAACATGGGTGCAGCTAACACTGAAGCTTTCTTT
CASNMGAANTEAFF
>-|TRBV12-2|-|TRBJ1-5
TGTGCAAGTCGCTTCCCCGGCGGCTCGGGAAGGCCTTTT
CASRFPGGSGRPF